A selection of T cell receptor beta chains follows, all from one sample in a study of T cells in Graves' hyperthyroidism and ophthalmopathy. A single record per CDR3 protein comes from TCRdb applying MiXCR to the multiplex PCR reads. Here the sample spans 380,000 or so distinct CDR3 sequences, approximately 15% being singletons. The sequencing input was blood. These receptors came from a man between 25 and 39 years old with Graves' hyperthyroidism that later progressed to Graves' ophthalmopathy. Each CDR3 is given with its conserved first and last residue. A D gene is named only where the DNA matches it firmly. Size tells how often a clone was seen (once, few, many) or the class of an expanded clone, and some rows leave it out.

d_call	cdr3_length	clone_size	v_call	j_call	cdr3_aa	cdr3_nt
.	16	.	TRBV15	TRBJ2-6	CATSSGGYSGANVLTF	TGTGCCACCAGCAGCGGGGGATACTCTGGGGCCAACGTCCTGACTTTC
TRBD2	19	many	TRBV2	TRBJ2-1	CASSDPTSGGLSSYNEQFF	TGTGCCAGCAGTGATCCGACTAGCGGGGGGCTTAGCTCCTACAATGAGCAGTTCTTC
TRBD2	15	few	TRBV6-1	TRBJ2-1	CASSPLAGSYNEQFF	TGTGCCAGCAGTCCTCTAGCGGGCTCCTACAATGAGCAGTTCTTC
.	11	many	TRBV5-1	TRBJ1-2	CASGEGFGYTF	TGCGCCAGTGGGGAAGGGTTTGGCTACACCTTC
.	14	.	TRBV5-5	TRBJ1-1	CASSLEIFNTEAFF	TGTGCCAGCAGCTTGGAAATATTCAACACTGAAGCTTTCTTT
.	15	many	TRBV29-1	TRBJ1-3	CSVEDRRETGNTIYF	TGCAGCGTTGAAGATCGGCGTGAAACTGGAAACACCATATATTTT
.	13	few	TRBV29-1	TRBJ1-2	CSVSNRDGYGYTF	TGCAGCGTTTCCAACAGGGATGGCTATGGCTACACCTTC
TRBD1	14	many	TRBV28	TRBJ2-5	CASSPGQGWETQYF	TGTGCCAGCAGTCCCGGACAGGGGTGGGAGACCCAGTACTTC
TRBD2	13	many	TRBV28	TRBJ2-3	CASSRGGADTQYF	TGTGCCAGCAGTCGGGGGGGCGCAGATACGCAGTATTTT
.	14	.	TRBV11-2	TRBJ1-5	CASSLRLGDQPQHF	TGTGCCAGCAGCTTAAGATTAGGAGATCAGCCCCAGCATTTT
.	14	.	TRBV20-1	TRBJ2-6	CSAISDSGANVLTF	TGCAGTGCCATCTCTGACTCTGGGGCCAACGTCCTGACTTTC
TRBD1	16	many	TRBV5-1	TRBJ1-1	CASSIGDRSTNTEAFF	TGCGCCAGCAGCATCGGGGACAGGTCTACGAACACTGAAGCTTTCTTT
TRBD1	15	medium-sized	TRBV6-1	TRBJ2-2	CASSEGTGDTGELFF	TGTGCCAGCAGTGAAGGGACAGGGGATACCGGGGAGCTGTTTTTT
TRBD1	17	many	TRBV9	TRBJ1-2	CASSSIGTVRNRDGYTF	TGTGCCAGCAGCTCCATCGGGACAGTCCGAAACCGAGATGGCTACACCTTC
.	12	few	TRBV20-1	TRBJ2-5	CSARGNQETQYF	TGCAGTGCTAGAGGGAACCAAGAGACCCAGTACTTC
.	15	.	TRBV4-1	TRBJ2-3	CASSQEGGTTDTQYF	TGCGCCAGCAGCCAAGAAGGGGGGACCACAGATACGCAGTATTTT
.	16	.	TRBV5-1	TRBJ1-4	CASSWGGGQTNEKLFF	TGCGCCAGCAGCTGGGGTGGGGGGCAGACTAATGAAAAACTGTTTTTT
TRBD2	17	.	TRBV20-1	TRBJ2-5	CSAPGLAGARAGETQYF	TGCAGTGCTCCAGGACTAGCGGGGGCTCGAGCTGGAGAGACCCAGTACTTC
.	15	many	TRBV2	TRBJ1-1	CASSEGYTLNTEAFF	TGTGCCAGCAGTGAGGGTTACACCTTGAACACTGAAGCTTTCTTT
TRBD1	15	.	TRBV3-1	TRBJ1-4	CASSQHRTGTGELFF	TGTGCCAGCAGCCAACACCGGACAGGGACTGGGGAACTGTTTTTT
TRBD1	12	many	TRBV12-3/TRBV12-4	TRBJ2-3	CASRDRGDTQYF	TGTGCCAGCAGGGACAGGGGAGATACGCAGTATTTT
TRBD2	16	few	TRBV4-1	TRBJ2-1	CASSQGERGSYNEQFF	TGCGCCAGCAGCCAAGGTGAGCGGGGGTCCTACAATGAGCAGTTCTTC
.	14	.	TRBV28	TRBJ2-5	CASSSGPLGDTQYF	TGTGCCAGCAGTTCGGGGCCTCTCGGGGATACCCAGTACTTC
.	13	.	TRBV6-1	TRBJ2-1	CASKGPGYNEQFF	TGTGCCAGCAAAGGGCCGGGCTACAATGAGCAGTTCTTC
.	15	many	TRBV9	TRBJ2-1	CASSVVGTPGNEQFF	TGTGCCAGCAGCGTAGTGGGGACTCCGGGCAATGAGCAGTTCTTC
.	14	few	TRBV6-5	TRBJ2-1	CASSYSRLVFEQFF	TGTGCCAGCAGTTACTCGAGACTAGTGTTTGAGCAGTTCTTC
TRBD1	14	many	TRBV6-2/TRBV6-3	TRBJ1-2	CASTSLGAGGGYTF	TGTGCCAGCACCTCTCTCGGGGCAGGGGGAGGCTACACCTTC
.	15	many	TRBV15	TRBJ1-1	CATSRPGRGNTEAFF	TGTGCCACCAGCAGACCCGGACGGGGGAACACTGAAGCTTTCTTT
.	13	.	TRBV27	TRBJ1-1	CASSLSMGTEAFF	TGTGCCAGCAGTTTATCGATGGGGACTGAAGCTTTCTTT
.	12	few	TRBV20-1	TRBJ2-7	CSASGRLYEQYF	TGCAGTGCTTCCGGGAGACTCTACGAGCAGTACTTC
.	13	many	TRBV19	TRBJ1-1	CASSIAQDTEAFF	TGTGCCAGTAGTATAGCGCAGGACACTGAAGCTTTCTTT
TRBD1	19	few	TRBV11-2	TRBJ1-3	CASSLLRGTIGTVGNTIYF	TGTGCCAGCAGCTTATTAAGGGGTACCATCGGGACAGTTGGAAACACCATATATTTT
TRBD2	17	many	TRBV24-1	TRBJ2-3	CATSDSSPGLASDTQYF	TGTGCCACCAGTGATTCCAGCCCGGGACTAGCATCAGATACGCAGTATTTT
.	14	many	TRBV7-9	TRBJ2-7	CASSFSPNGYEQYF	TGTGCCAGCAGCTTTTCGCCTAACGGATACGAGCAGTACTTC
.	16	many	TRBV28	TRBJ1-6	CASSLIRSSYNSPLHF	TGTGCCAGCAGTTTGATCCGGAGCTCCTATAATTCACCCCTCCACTTT
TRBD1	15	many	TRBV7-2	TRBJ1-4	CASSFRQGKNEKLFF	TGTGCCAGCAGTTTCAGACAGGGGAAGAATGAAAAACTGTTTTTT
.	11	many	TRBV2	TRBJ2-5	CASGRSQAQYF	TGTGCCAGCGGGCGGAGTCAGGCCCAGTACTTC
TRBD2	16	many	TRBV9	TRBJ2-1	CASSITGTSHYNEQFF	TGTGCCAGCAGCATTACCGGGACTAGCCATTACAATGAGCAGTTCTTC
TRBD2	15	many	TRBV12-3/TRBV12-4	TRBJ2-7	CASSRRGEGSYEQYF	TGTGCCAGCAGTCGCCGGGGGGAAGGCTCCTACGAGCAGTACTTC
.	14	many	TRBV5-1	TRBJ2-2	CASSLGVGTGELFF	TGCGCCAGCAGCTTGGGGGTTGGCACCGGGGAGCTGTTTTTT
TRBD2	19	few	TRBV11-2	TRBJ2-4	CASSLYMQRGGPTKNIQYF	TGTGCCAGCAGCTTATACATGCAGCGGGGGGGCCCGACCAAAAACATTCAGTACTTC
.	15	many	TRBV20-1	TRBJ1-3	CSARDLLPSGNTIYF	TGCAGTGCTAGAGATCTTCTTCCCTCTGGAAACACCATATATTTT